A selection of T cell receptor beta chains follows, all from one sample in a study of human T cells and chemical hapten exposure. TCRdb used MiXCR to reprocess the RACE reads, holding one entry per CDR3 protein. The top ten hold 20% to 30% of the sample, which has some 38,000 distinct CDR3 sequences, 9.5% seen once. The sample consisted of whole blood, taken in connection with sensitization to the hapten diphenylcyclopropenone (DPC). The receptors here all came from a man aged 50-60 years with alopecia areata. Some clones in this sample may be carry-over from other donors' samples. The CDR3 runs from the conserved cysteine through the conserved F or W. Each record gives: V gene, clone size, J gene, CDR3 length, D gene, CDR3 DNA, CDR3 protein. A D gene is named only where the DNA matches it firmly. A clone size is listed for some rows: how often the clone was seen (once, few, many), or a class if it is expanded.

TRBV7-2	many	TRBJ2-1	15	TRBD2	TGTGCCAGCAGCCCAATACCGGGACTAGCAAATGAGCAGTTCTTC	CASSPIPGLANEQFF
TRBV5-1	many	TRBJ1-1	13	NA	TGCGCCAGCAGCTTGTCCGGGTCACCTGAAGCTTTCTTT	CASSLSGSPEAFF
TRBV4-1	many	TRBJ2-1	16	TRBD2	TGCGCCAGCAGAAAGGATAGCGGGACCCAAAACAATGAGCAGTTCTTC	CASRKDSGTQNNEQFF
TRBV5-1	few	TRBJ2-2	16	TRBD2	TGCGCCAGCAGCTTGGAACTAGCGGACAACACCGGGGAGCTGTTTTTT	CASSLELADNTGELFF
TRBV20-1	NA	TRBJ2-7	19	TRBD2	TGCAGTGCTAGAGATCAGGGACTAGCGGGAGGGCCATCCCCCTACGAGCAGTACTTC	CSARDQGLAGGPSPYEQYF
TRBV7-2	many	TRBJ2-1	15	TRBD1	TGTGCCAGCAGCTTCCCCGGGACAGGTCTCAATGAGCAGTTCTTC	CASSFPGTGLNEQFF
TRBV21-1	few	TRBJ2-5	18	NA	TGTGCCAGCAGCCAGAGCTGCGAGGGGGCGACGATCCTAGAGACCCAGTACTTC	CASSQSCEGATILETQYF
TRBV5-5	NA	TRBJ2-1	15	NA	TGTGCCAGCAGCCCCACAGGGAACCCCTACAATGAGCAGTTCTTC	CASSPTGNPYNEQFF
TRBV4-1	NA	TRBJ2-2	16	NA	TGCGCCAGCAGCCAAGGGGGACGGGTGAACACCGGGGAGCTGTTTTTT	CASSQGGRVNTGELFF
TRBV7-2	few	TRBJ2-5	13	NA	TGTGCCAGCAGCTTTGTCCTCCAAGAGACCCAGTACTTC	CASSFVLQETQYF
TRBV5-1	NA	TRBJ1-3	14	NA	TGCGCCAGCAGCTTGGCTGGGTCTGGAAACACCATATATTTT	CASSLAGSGNTIYF
TRBV28	NA	TRBJ2-1	14	TRBD1	TGTGCCAGCAGTCCCCGGACAGGGGGCTATGAGCAGTTCTTC	CASSPRTGGYEQFF
TRBV28	few	TRBJ2-1	13	NA	TGTGCCAGCAGTTTACTGCGGTACAATGAGCAGTTCTTC	CASSLLRYNEQFF
TRBV6-2/TRBV6-3	many	TRBJ2-5	16	TRBD2	TGTGCCAGCAGTTACCCTTTATCGGGAGGGCAAGAGACCCAGTACTTC	CASSYPLSGGQETQYF
TRBV7-9	many	TRBJ1-6	14	TRBD1	TGTGCCAGCATCCGGACAGGGAGTAATTCACCCCTCCACTTT	CASIRTGSNSPLHF
TRBV20-1	few	TRBJ1-5	13	NA	TGCAGTGCTTGGTCAGGGGGCAATCAGCCCCAGCATTTT	CSAWSGGNQPQHF
TRBV28	many	TRBJ2-5	18	TRBD2	TGTGCCAGCAGCCCATCGGGACTAGCGGGAGCGTACCAAGAGACCCAGTACTTC	CASSPSGLAGAYQETQYF
TRBV7-2	NA	TRBJ2-7	15	TRBD1	TGTGCCAGCAGTTCTACCGGGACAGGGGGGTACGAGCAGTACTTC	CASSSTGTGGYEQYF
TRBV19	many	TRBJ2-1	15	TRBD2	TGTGCCAGGCTGGGACTAGCGGGGGGAAACGATGAGCAGTTCTTC	CARLGLAGGNDEQFF
TRBV12-3/TRBV12-4	few	TRBJ1-5	12	NA	TGTGCCAGCAGCCAGGGCGGTCAGCCCCAGCATTTT	CASSQGGQPQHF
TRBV6-7	many	TRBJ2-1	13	NA	TGTGCCAGCAGCCAGCCCCCCCCGGATGAGCAGTTCTTC	CASSQPPPDEQFF
TRBV12-3/TRBV12-4	many	TRBJ2-3	14	NA	TGTGCCAGCAGTCCTAGGCGGGGCACAGATACGCAGTATTTT	CASSPRRGTDTQYF
TRBV7-9	NA	TRBJ2-7	14	TRBD2	TGTGCCAGCAGCTCTGGGACTAGCACCTACGAGCAGTACTTC	CASSSGTSTYEQYF
TRBV11-2	NA	TRBJ2-1	19	TRBD2	TGTGCCAGCAGCCTATGGGAGGAGGTAGCGGGAGAAAAAAACAATGAGCAGTTCTTC	CASSLWEEVAGEKNNEQFF
TRBV29-1	NA	TRBJ2-7	15	TRBD2	TGCAGCGTTGAAGATCTGGGACTACTTTTCTACGAGCAGTACTTC	CSVEDLGLLFYEQYF
TRBV12-3/TRBV12-4	many	TRBJ2-5	15	NA	TGTGCCAGCAGCTCTGGGACCGGCCGGATGGAGACCCAGTACTTC	CASSSGTGRMETQYF
TRBV20-1	NA	TRBJ1-2	14	TRBD1	TGCAGTGCCGAGTCCCTCGGGACAGGGTATGGCTACACCTTC	CSAESLGTGYGYTF
TRBV5-1	few	TRBJ2-4	15	NA	TGCGCCAGCAGCTTGGAGGGCAGTAGAATCAACATTCAGTACTTC	CASSLEGSRINIQYF
TRBV7-9	few	TRBJ2-7	12	NA	TGTGCCAGCAGCACGACCCGGGCGGAGCAGTACTTC	CASSTTRAEQYF
TRBV4-1	many	TRBJ2-1	15	NA	TGCGCCAGCAGCCATACAGGTAGCTCCTACAATGAGCAGTTCTTC	CASSHTGSSYNEQFF
TRBV3-1	NA	TRBJ2-2	14	TRBD2	TGTGCCAGCCGGCGGGAGGTAGACACCGGGGAGCTGTTTTTT	CASRREVDTGELFF
TRBV24-1	NA	TRBJ2-7	13	TRBD1	TGTGCCACCAGCTCGGGACAGAATTACGAGCAGTACTTC	CATSSGQNYEQYF
TRBV4-2	many	TRBJ1-5	15	NA	TGTGCCAGCAGCCAAGGGGGGAGCGGCAATCAGCCCCAGCATTTT	CASSQGGSGNQPQHF
TRBV4-1	many	TRBJ2-2	18	TRBD1	TGCGCCAGCAGCCAAGAGGGGATAGGGACAGGGTACACCGGGGAGCTGTTTTTT	CASSQEGIGTGYTGELFF
TRBV6-2/TRBV6-3	many	TRBJ2-1	16	NA	TGTGCCAGCAGTTACGTTCTAGGGAGCTCCTACAATGAGCAGTTCTTC	CASSYVLGSSYNEQFF
TRBV2	few	TRBJ1-4	12	NA	TGTGCCAGCAGAGAGCAACGCGACAGACTGTTTTTT	CASREQRDRLFF
TRBV28	few	TRBJ2-2	16	NA	TGTGCCAGCAGATACCCGGGGTATACGAACACCGGGGAGCTGTTTTTT	CASRYPGYTNTGELFF
TRBV7-8	medium-sized	TRBJ1-4	18	NA	TGTGCCAGCAGCTTAGTTATCGCTACCAGGGGAACTAATGAAAAACTGTTTTTT	CASSLVIATRGTNEKLFF
TRBV7-7	many	TRBJ2-1	15	TRBD2	TGTGCTAGCAGCCCACGACTAGCGGGAGATTATGAGCAGTTCTTC	CASSPRLAGDYEQFF
TRBV2	many	TRBJ1-5	14	NA	TGTGCCAGCAGTGAGGGAAATAGCAATCAGCCCCAGCATTTT	CASSEGNSNQPQHF
TRBV27	many	TRBJ2-1	12	NA	TGTGCCAGCAGTTTATTCAGGGATGAGCAGTTCTTC	CASSLFRDEQFF
TRBV7-2	few	TRBJ2-7	14	TRBD1	TGTGCCAGCAGCTACCGGACAGGGGATAACGAGCAGTACTTC	CASSYRTGDNEQYF
TRBV6-6	NA	TRBJ2-3	15	TRBD2	TGTGCCAGCAGTCGGACTAGCGTCATCCCAGATACGCAGTATTTT	CASSRTSVIPDTQYF
TRBV27	many	TRBJ1-5	16	NA	TGTGCCAGCAGGAGGACTTCAAGTAGGAGCAATCAGCCCCAGCATTTT	CASRRTSSRSNQPQHF
TRBV28	NA	TRBJ2-7	15	NA	TGTGCCAGCCACAATATAGGACAGATTCCCTACGAGCAGTACTTC	CASHNIGQIPYEQYF
TRBV7-6	many	TRBJ2-1	15	TRBD2	TGTGCCAGCAGCCACTGGACTAGCGGGACGGATGAGCAGTTCTTC	CASSHWTSGTDEQFF
TRBV10-2	NA	TRBJ2-1	15	NA	TGCGCCAGCAGTGAGTCGGGGCATTCCTACAATGAGCAGTTCTTC	CASSESGHSYNEQFF
TRBV7-2	few	TRBJ1-2	16	TRBD1	TGTGCCAGCAGCCCCCAGATAACACAGGGGGCCTATGGCTACACCTTC	CASSPQITQGAYGYTF
TRBV7-3	NA	TRBJ2-3	16	TRBD2	TGTGCCAGCAGCCCCCGCGGGACTAGCGGTAGAGATACGCAGTATTTT	CASSPRGTSGRDTQYF
TRBV15	NA	TRBJ1-1	14	NA	TGTGCCACCAGCAGCCGAGGGCTGGGCACTGAAGCTTTCTTT	CATSSRGLGTEAFF
TRBV28	many	TRBJ2-3	18	TRBD1	TGTGCCAGCAGTTTTTACAGAGGGGGCAATCTTAGGGGAGATACGCAGTATTTT	CASSFYRGGNLRGDTQYF
TRBV28	many	TRBJ2-1	11	TRBD2	TGTGCCACCAGCGGGAACAATGAGCAGTTCTTC	CATSGNNEQFF
TRBV20-1	many	TRBJ2-3	14	TRBD2	TGCAGTGCAACAACTAGCGGGAGGACAGATACGCAGTATTTT	CSATTSGRTDTQYF
TRBV29-1	NA	TRBJ1-1	15	TRBD1	TGCAGCGTTGAAGACAGGGGGCGAGGCCCCGCTGAAGCTTTCTTT	CSVEDRGRGPAEAFF
TRBV28	NA	TRBJ2-1	13	NA	TGTGCCAGCAGACTAGATTCCTACAATGAGCAGTTCTTC	CASRLDSYNEQFF
TRBV12-3/TRBV12-4	many	TRBJ1-6	13	NA	TGTGCCAGCAGCCCAGATTATAATTCACCCCTCCACTTT	CASSPDYNSPLHF
TRBV28	few	TRBJ2-7	16	NA	TGTGCCAGCACCGGATACCCACGGGTCTTCAACTACGAGCAGTACTTC	CASTGYPRVFNYEQYF
TRBV24-1	many	TRBJ2-1	11	NA	TGTGCCACTGGGGCCGTGGGAGAGCAGTTCTTC	CATGAVGEQFF
TRBV7-2	many	TRBJ2-3	13	TRBD2	TGTGCCAGCAGCCCCCAGCGGGGGGATACGCAGTATTTT	CASSPQRGDTQYF